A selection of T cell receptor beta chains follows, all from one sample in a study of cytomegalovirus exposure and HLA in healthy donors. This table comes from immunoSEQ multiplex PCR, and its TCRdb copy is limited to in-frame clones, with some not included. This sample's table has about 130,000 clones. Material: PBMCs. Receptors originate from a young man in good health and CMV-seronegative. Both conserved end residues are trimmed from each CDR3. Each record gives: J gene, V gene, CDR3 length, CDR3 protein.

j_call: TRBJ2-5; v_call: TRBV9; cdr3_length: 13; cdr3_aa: ASSAGQGVQETQY
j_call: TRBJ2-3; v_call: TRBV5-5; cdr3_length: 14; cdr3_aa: ASSLYRWRETDTQY
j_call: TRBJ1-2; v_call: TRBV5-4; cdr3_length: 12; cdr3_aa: ASRGGDRGYGYT
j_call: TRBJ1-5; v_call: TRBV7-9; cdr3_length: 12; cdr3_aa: ASSQGGGNQPQH
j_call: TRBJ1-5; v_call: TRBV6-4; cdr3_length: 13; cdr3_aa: ASRHRVGSNQPQH
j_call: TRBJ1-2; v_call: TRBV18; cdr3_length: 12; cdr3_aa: ASSPQGQDYGYT
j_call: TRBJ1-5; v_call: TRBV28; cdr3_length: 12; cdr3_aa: ASSLPSGPQPQH
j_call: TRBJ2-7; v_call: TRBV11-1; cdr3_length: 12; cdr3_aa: ASSLYTAGNEQY
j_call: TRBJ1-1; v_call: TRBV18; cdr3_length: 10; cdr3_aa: ASSPDRARAF
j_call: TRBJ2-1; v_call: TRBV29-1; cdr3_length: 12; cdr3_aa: SATGGRRGNEQF
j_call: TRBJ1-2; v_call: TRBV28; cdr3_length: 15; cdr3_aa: ASSSTLLRGGVYGYT
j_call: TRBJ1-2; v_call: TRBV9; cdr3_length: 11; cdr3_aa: ASSLDRGHGYT
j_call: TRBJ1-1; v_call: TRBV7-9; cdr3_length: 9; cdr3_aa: ASSGRGKAF
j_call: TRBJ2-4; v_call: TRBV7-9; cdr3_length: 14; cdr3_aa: ASLDREGTGVNIQY
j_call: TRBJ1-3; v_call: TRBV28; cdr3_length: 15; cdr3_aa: ASTPQGEMGVGNTIY
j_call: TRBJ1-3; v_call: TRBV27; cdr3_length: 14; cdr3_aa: ASSSRQARSGNTIY
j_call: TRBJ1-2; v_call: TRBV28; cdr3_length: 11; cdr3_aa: ASGLRTGYGYT
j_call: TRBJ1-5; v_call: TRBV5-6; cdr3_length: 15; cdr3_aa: ASSHGRGGFSNQPQH
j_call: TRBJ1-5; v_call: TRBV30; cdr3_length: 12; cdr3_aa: AWSGRLSNQPQH
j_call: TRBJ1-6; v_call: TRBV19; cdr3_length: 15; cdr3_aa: ASSIAGTGVQSAPLH
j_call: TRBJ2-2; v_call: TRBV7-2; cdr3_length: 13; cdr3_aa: ASSLAGAHTGELF
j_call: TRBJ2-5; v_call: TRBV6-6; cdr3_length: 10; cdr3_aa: ASIGGEETQY
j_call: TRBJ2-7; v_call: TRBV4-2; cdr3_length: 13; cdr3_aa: ASSQERGQGYEQY
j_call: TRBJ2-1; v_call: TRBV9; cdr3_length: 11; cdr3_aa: ASSVLSSYEQF
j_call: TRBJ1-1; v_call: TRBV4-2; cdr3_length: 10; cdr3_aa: ASMHSGTEAF
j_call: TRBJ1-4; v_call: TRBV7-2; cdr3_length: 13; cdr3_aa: ASSRAGTGKEKLF
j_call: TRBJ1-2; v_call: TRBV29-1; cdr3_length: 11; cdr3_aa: SVESYRGDGYT
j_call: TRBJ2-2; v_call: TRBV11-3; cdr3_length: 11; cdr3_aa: ASSLSDTGELF
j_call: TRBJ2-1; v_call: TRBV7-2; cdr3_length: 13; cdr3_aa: ASSLVRLAGDEQF
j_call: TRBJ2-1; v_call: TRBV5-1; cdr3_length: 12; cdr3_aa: ASSLGQGYNEQF
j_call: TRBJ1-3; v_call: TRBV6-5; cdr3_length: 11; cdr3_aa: ASNRQGGNTIY
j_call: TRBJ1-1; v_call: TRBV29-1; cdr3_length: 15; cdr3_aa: SVGGRQGFNMNTEAF